These 19 T cell receptor beta chains were all obtained from the same sample, sequenced in a study of shared clonotypes between healthy human individuals. Clones were read by immunoSEQ multiplex PCR, and TCRdb kept only the in-frame ones, dropping some. The table records fewer than 1.6 million clones, 98% to 99% of them present only once. The sequencing input was naive CD4+ T cells sorted from blood. As for subset: CD45RA+ positively selected. These receptors were collected from a man younger than 45 in good health.

This clone was seen once. The chain uses TRBV6-1 and TRBJ1-2; 8 nucleotides match TRBD1. J lost 5 bases, V lost 5 bases, and 10 bases had no gene match. CDR1 and CDR2 from the germline V gene are MNHNS and SASEGT. This CDR3 is 15 amino acids long. In DNA form, the CDR3 reads TGTGCCAGCAGTAACCGGGACAGGCTTTATTATGGCTACACCTTC. Residues: CASSNRDRLYYGYTF.

This chain connects TRBV15 to TRBJ2-1; D is unclear. Deletions cut 5 bases from V and 8 bases from J, with 13 bases between. Germline V gene lookup returns CDR1 LNHNV and CDR2 YYDKDF (reference sequence). This CDR3 is 13 amino acids long. The CDR3 reads CATSYKLGDEQFF. The CDR3 region has the DNA TGTGCCACCAGCTACAAGCTTGGCGATGAGCAGTTCTTC. The full variable domain, in which reference TRBV15 and TRBJ2-1 provide the parts outside the CDR3, is DAMVIQNPRYQVTQFGKPVTLSCSQTLNHNVMYWYQQKSSQAPKLLFHYYDKDFNNEADTPDNFQSRRPNTSFCFLDIRSPGLGDTAMYLCATSYKLGDEQFFGPGTRLTVL.

This chain uses TRBV9 with TRBJ1-2, with a weak D call TRBD1 (5 bases). The V end was cut by 3 bases, the J end by 4 bases, with 19 bases between. This CDR3 comprises 16 residues. Germline V gene data show CDR1 as SGDLS and CDR2 as YYNGEE. CDR3 nucleotides: TGTGCCAGCAGCGGAGGGACTCCCCGGCGGACCTATGGCTACACCTTC. Translation gives CASSGGTPRRTYGYTF.

This chain joins TRBV7-8 and TRBJ2-3, with 8 positions matching TRBD2. CDR1 is SGHVS and CDR2 is FQNEAQ in the germline V gene. Trimming took 5 bases from V and 4 from J; bases not matched to a gene: 11. The length of the CDR3 is 16 residues. The CDR3 bases are TGTGCCAGCAGCAAAACAGGGACTAGTAGACCAGATACGCAGTATTTT. Translating gives CASSKTGTSRPDTQYF.

The V and J genes are TRBV29-1 and TRBJ1-5; weak D call: TRBD1 (6 bases). The CDR3 is 13 amino acids. V was clipped by 6 bases and J by 3 bases, with 12 bases between them. The germline V gene has CDR1 SQVTM and CDR2 ANQGSEA. The CDR3 here is CSVGAGHNQPQHF. In nucleotides, the CDR3 is TGCAGCGTGGGGGCCGGACACAATCAGCCCCAGCATTTT.

With respect to this clone: Other DNA sequences in this specimen translate into the identical CDR3. V usage is TRBV5-1 and J usage is TRBJ1-1; D unclear. The CDR3 extends over 14 amino acids. The germline V gene encodes CDR1 SGHRS and CDR2 YFSETQ. Trimming took off 4 bases at V and 1 base at J, with 11 bases between the two ends. CDR3 residues: CASSLGRPNTEAFF. In DNA form, the CDR3 reads TGCGCCAGCAGCCTAGGACGCCCGAACACTGAAGCTTTCTTT.

The chain joins TRBV18 to TRBJ1-1; D remains unclear. V lost 2 bases and J lost 7, with 11 bases in between. Looked up from germline, CDR1 is KGHSH and CDR2 is LQKENI. The CDR3 has 13 residues. This chain's CDR3 is CASSPFGRSEAFF. The CDR3, as DNA: TGTGCCAGCTCACCATTTGGGAGAAGTGAAGCTTTCTTT.

The gene calls are TRBV29-1 and TRBJ1-5; D unresolved. The length of the CDR3 is 15 residues. The germline V and J ends were trimmed by 4 bases and 0 bases, with 13 bases remaining between them. Germline V lookup: CDR1 SQVTM, CDR2 ANQGSEA. The CDR3: CSVVVGGNSNQPQHF. In nucleotides, the CDR3 is TGCAGCGTTGTAGTAGGAGGGAATAGCAATCAGCCCCAGCATTTT.

This clone was observed a single time. The genes are TRBV6-9 and TRBJ1-4; possibly TRBD1 for D (6 bases). Germline lookup yields CDR1 MNHGY and CDR2 SVAAGI. Trimming left V 11 bases short and J 7 bases short, with 20 bases between. CDR3 size: 14 residues. CDR3 region: CAASGGGEGEKLFF. CDR3 DNA sequence: TGTGCCGCCTCTGGGGGGGGCGAGGGTGAAAAACTGTTTTTT.

On this clone itself: The identical CDR3 is also encoded by other nucleotide sequences in the sample. The chain has TRBV29-1 and TRBJ2-3, with D possibly TRBD2 on 5 matching bases. Germline V gives CDR1 SQVTM, CDR2 ANQGSEA. The V gene lost 6 bases and the J gene lost 2 bases, with 12 bases spanning the gap. CDR3 length: 13 amino acids. The CDR3 loop reads CSVGGLFTDTQYF. DNA for the CDR3: TGCAGCGTCGGCGGACTGTTCACAGATACGCAGTATTTT.

This chain links TRBV28 with TRBJ2-1; no clear D. This CDR3 is 13 amino acids long. The V gene's germline CDR1 is MDHEN and CDR2 SYDVKM. The germline V and J ends were trimmed by 2 bases and 10 bases, with 12 bases remaining between them. This CDR3 reads CASSLPLWTEQFF. In nucleotides, the CDR3 is TGTGCCAGCAGTTTACCTCTCTGGACCGAGCAGTTCTTC.

This chain uses TRBV9 with TRBJ2-7, with D possibly TRBD1 on 5 matching bases. Germline assignment: CDR1 SGDLS and CDR2 YYNGEE. This CDR3 contains 15 residues. The V end was cut by 0 bases, the J end by 3 bases, with 13 bases between. DNA of the CDR3: TGTGCCAGCAGCGTAGCGGCCAGGCAGGGCTACGAGCAGTACTTC. Amino acids: CASSVAARQGYEQYF.

This chain joins TRBV7-9 and TRBJ2-7; no clear D. Trimming removed 3 bases from V and 3 bases from J, with 12 bases in between. This CDR3 contains 14 residues. Looked up from germline, CDR1 is SEHNR and CDR2 is FQNEAQ (reference sequence). Here the CDR3 reads CASSFGFVDYEQYF. The CDR3 bases are TGTGCCAGCAGCTTCGGGTTTGTAGACTACGAGCAGTACTTC.

This rearrangement joins TRBV7-2 to TRBJ2-1; D remains unclear. Trimming pared 4 bases from V and 6 bases from J, leaving 16 bases between. The CDR3 contains 15 residues. Germline CDR1 SGHTA, CDR2 FQGNSA. The CDR3 reads CASSSLGRLVNEQFF. Here the CDR3 DNA reads TGTGCCAGCAGCTCCCTAGGGCGCTTAGTCAATGAGCAGTTCTTC.

This clone was found once. V is TRBV9 and J is TRBJ2-5; no clear D gene. CDR1 is SGDLS, CDR2 YYNGEE, per germline. The length of the CDR3 is 14 residues. Between the trimmed V and J ends, which lost 0 bases and 6 bases, there was a span of 12 bases. The CDR3 DNA reads TGTGCCAGCAGCGTAGACCCCGCCACGAAGACCCAGTACTTC. Its translation is CASSVDPATKTQYF.

V gene TRBV18 combines with J gene TRBJ1-2; D uncertain. Trimming took 2 bases from V and 8 from J, leaving 15 bases between them. The CDR3 has 14 residues. CDR1 KGHSH and CDR2 LQKENI come from the germline V gene. The CDR3 is CASSPLSISGGYTF. The CDR3 region has the DNA TGTGCCAGCTCACCATTATCTATATCTGGAGGCTACACCTTC.

Only one count was recorded for this clone. The CDR3 region is CASTSVGGTEAFF. CDR3 sequence (DNA): TGTGCCAGCACTTCGGTTGGGGGAACTGAAGCTTTCTTT. The rearrangement uses TRBV6-5 and TRBJ1-1, with a possible D match to TRBD1 (5 bases). The CDR3 consists of 13 residues. The ends were cut back, 7 bases at V and 5 bases at J, with 14 bases in the middle. Germline CDR1 and CDR2: MNHEY and SVGAGI.

V is TRBV18 and J is TRBJ2-6; a weak D match, TRBD1 (5 bases). CDR3 size: 18 residues. The V gene's germline CDR1 is KGHSH and CDR2 LQKENI. Between the trimmed V and J ends, which lost 2 bases and 0 bases, there was a span of 14 bases. Here the CDR3 DNA reads TGTGCCAGCTCACCAAGGACACCAACACGCTCTGGGGCCAACGTCCTGACTTTC. Translating gives CASSPRTPTRSGANVLTF.

CDR3 region: CASSQVATHQETQYF. The CDR3 coding sequence is TGCGCCAGCAGCCAAGTGGCGACGCACCAAGAGACCCAGTACTTC. The chain has TRBV4-3 and TRBJ2-5; D unclear. Germline-derived CDR1 and CDR2 are LGHNA and YSLEER. This CDR3 region has 15 residues. V gave up 1 base and J gave up 0 bases, with 9 bases separating them.